The source of this T cell receptor (beta chain) is a study of regulatory T cells in long-lasting Graves disease. General study results and limits: New patients shared 750 to 1,000 public clonotypes, fewer than the approximately 3,000 shared by persistent patients.

As to this clonotype: Its cognate antigen is unknown. Being one base from a much bigger clone, this may be a read error.

Arm-PCR of CDR3 regions and iRepertoire HTBI primers were the basis on which TCR beta libraries were built. TCRdb analysed the multiplex PCR reads with MiXCR anew, one entry per CDR3 protein. The sample lists 400,000 to 450,000 distinct CDR3 sequences; less than 20% were seen once. Time point here: newly diagnosed GD, antithyroid drugs for less than 3 months. TCR sequences were obtained from RNA taken from PBMCs. Per the germline V gene, CDR1 is GTSNPN and CDR2 is SVGIG (reference sequence). The CDR3 runs to 14 residues. The sample also formed part of further work on T cells in Graves' hyperthyroidism and ophthalmopathy. Per that study: Using the HTBI primer set, a first-round RT-PCR was run on the TCR CDR3.

V and J are TRBV30 and TRBJ2-3, with TRBD1 identical over 10 bases. The J call may be in error: the DNA end matches TRBJ1-1 better. The source of this sequence is a woman between 25 and 40 years old with Graves disease. Here the sequenced sample was peripheral blood mononuclear cells (PBMCs), taken at new diagnosis, from a patient treated with antithyroid drugs. CDR3 coding DNA: TGTGCCTGGAGTCCCGGGACAGGGGAGGAAGACGCTTTCTTT. Protein product: CAWSPGTGEEDAFF.